This T cell receptor beta chain was sequenced during a study of cytomegalovirus exposure and HLA in healthy donors. The V and J ends lost 3 bases and 8 bases, in that order; junction bases with no gene match: 4. The CDR3 is made up of 12 amino acids. CDR1 is GTSNPN, CDR2 SVGIG, per germline (reference sequence). PCR used 60 Vbeta primers and 13 Jbeta primers. The table came from immunoSEQ multiplex PCR; TCRdb's copy has only in-frame clones and leaves some out. The sample lists around 100,000 clones; 6.5% to 8% were seen once. There are a few counts of this clone. Its target is unknown. Study-level results: CMV serostatus was the only recorded immune exposure for donors. In most subjects, TCR beta sequences reportedly gave accurate predictions of HLA-A and HLA-B alleles.

Sequences were obtained from PBMCs. This chain connects TRBV30 to TRBJ2-1; 7 bases map to TRBD1. The receptor's source is a man aged 50 to 59 in good health and CMV-seronegative. CDR3 sequence reads: CAWSGDRDEQFF. CDR3 nucleotide sequence: TGTGCCTGGAGCGGCGACAGGGATGAGCAGTTCTTC.